This is a list of T cell receptor beta chains from one sample in a study of vaccination and CD4 T cells after COVID-19. TCRdb recomputed calls from the PCR reads with MiXCR, one row per CDR3 protein. The sample carries a few thousand distinct CDR3 sequences, 25% to 30% recorded once. These receptors are not linked to any known antigen. The sample here was CD4+ T cells from blood, cultured in vitro, taken after SARS-CoV-2 vaccination. The receptors come from a human donor who had recovered from COVID-19. Both conserved end residues are trimmed from each CDR3. Fields, in order: J gene, V gene, clone size, CDR3 protein. For some rows the clone size is stated as once, few or many, or as a class when expanded; others skip it.

TRBJ1-5 TRBV6-1 - ASSDTLRTVRRGNQPQH
TRBJ1-3 TRBV20-1 once SARKDLLVPNTIY
TRBJ2-7 TRBV29-1 - SASDRAGYEQY
TRBJ2-7 TRBV7-6 medium-sized ASSLGLPAGGYEQY
TRBJ2-3 TRBV20-1 few SARGDSLTDTQY
TRBJ2-6 TRBV6-1 - ASRDSGANVLT
TRBJ2-7 TRBV20-1 medium-sized SANRDAYGYEQY
TRBJ1-5 TRBV6-1 few ASSNNQPQH
TRBJ2-1 TRBV19 - ASRTTGGNEQF
TRBJ1-1 TRBV7-9 - ASSRDGGSTEAF
TRBJ2-7 TRBV5-6 - AGSPRTGVRGYEQY
TRBJ2-1 TRBV28 medium-sized ASRTLDEQF
TRBJ1-1 TRBV7-8 - ASSPRRGYTEAF
TRBJ1-2 TRBV7-3 large ASSSDRKGYT
TRBJ1-1 TRBV27 few ASSSTGWTEAF
TRBJ1-1 TRBV7-3 - ASKRTGHTEAF
TRBJ2-1 TRBV28 - ASSYNRGLHNEQF
TRBJ1-6 TRBV20-1 large SAPEGGRRSLH
TRBJ2-5 TRBV19 few ASSIGRQETQY